The next 24 T cell receptor beta chains were all read from a single sample in a study of glioma-infiltrating T cells after dendritic cell vaccination. The protocol was immunoSEQ multiplex PCR, while the TCRdb copy is restricted to in-frame clones and leaves out a portion. This sample has roughly 60,000 clones, with about 89% found just once. Time point in this sample: after dendritic cell vaccination, including at tumor progression/relapse. The specimen was blood, collected after dendritic cell vaccination. Receptors originate from a human donor with glioblastoma.

The chain is built from TRBV6-1 and TRBJ2-1; no definite D call. The germline CDR1 and CDR2 sequences are MNHNS and SASEGT. Trimming shortened V by 6 bases and J by 1 base, and 13 bases separated the two germline ends. This CDR3 spans 15 amino acids. In DNA, the CDR3 is TGTGCCAGCAGCCAGCAAGCAGGTTCCTACAATGAGCAGTTCTTC. Its translation: CASSQQAGSYNEQFF.

The CDR3 here is CASSFPGQGPSRGGYTF. CDR3 in DNA: TGTGCCAGCAGCTTCCCGGGACAGGGGCCCTCGCGGGGTGGCTACACCTTC. The rearrangement links TRBV5-4 to TRBJ1-2, with 10 nucleotides matching TRBD1. This CDR3 region has 17 residues. After removal of 2 bases from V and 7 bases from J, the junction contained 14 bases not matched to a gene. Germline V gene sequence: CDR1 SGHNT, CDR2 YYREEE (reference sequence). Combining the CDR3 with reference TRBV5-4 and TRBJ1-2 gives the whole variable domain ETGVTQSPTHLIKTRGQQVTLRCSSQSGHNTVSWYQQALGQGPQFIFQYYREEENGRGNFPPRFSGLQFPNYSSELNVNALELDDSALYLCASSFPGQGPSRGGYTFGSGTRLTVV.

The V and J genes are TRBV5-6 and TRBJ2-5; TRBD1 might be the D (6 bases). The end of the DNA fits TRBJ2-7 better, so the J call may be wrong. This CDR3 region has 14 residues. The germline V gene has CDR1 SGHDT and CDR2 YYEEEE. The CDR3 nucleotides are TGTGCCAGCAGCTTGGCGGGACAACTCTACGAGCAGTACTTC. It yields the protein CASSLAGQLYEQYF.

The rearrangement joins TRBV19 to TRBJ2-6; 10 nucleotides agree with TRBD1. V dropped 4 bases and J dropped 4; count of bases not matched to a gene: 10. CDR1 is LNHDA, CDR2 SQIVND, per germline (reference sequence). The CDR3 is 18 residues long. The CDR3 nucleotides read TGTGCCAGTAGTAACCCCGGGACAGGGGTGTGGGGGGCCAACGTCCTGACTTTC. Protein sequence: CASSNPGTGVWGANVLTF. The full variable domain, its missing parts supplied by reference TRBV19 and TRBJ2-6, is DGGITQSPKYLFRKEGQNVTLSCEQNLNHDAMYWYRQDPGQGLRLIYYSQIVNDFQKGDIAEGYSVSREKKESFPLTVTSAQKNPTAFYLCASSNPGTGVWGANVLTFGAGSRLTVL.

CDR3 loop: CASSFGGGGYTF. CDR3 DNA: TGTGCCAGCAGCTTCGGGGGGGGTGGCTACACCTTC. The chain links TRBV11-2 to TRBJ1-2; weak D call: TRBD1 (5 bases). The germline CDR1 and CDR2 sequences are SGHAT and FQNNGV. The CDR3 has 12 residues. Between the trimmed V and J ends, which lost 3 bases and 7 bases, there was a span of 9 bases.

The chain joins TRBV6-1 to TRBJ2-3, with 10 bases that match TRBD2. This CDR3 is built from 15 residues. Germline loops: CDR1 MNHNS, CDR2 SASEGT. V shed 9 bases and J 6 bases; nucleotides not matched to a gene: 12. The CDR3 sequence: CASFKSGRAGDTQYF. The CDR3 region has the DNA TGTGCCAGTTTCAAGAGCGGGAGGGCCGGTGATACGCAGTATTTT.

The chain uses TRBV21-1 and TRBJ2-1; TRBD2, the table's D call, was not compared with the DNA. TRBV21-1 is recorded as a pseudogene. This CDR3 has 17 amino acids. The CDR3 loop reads CASSKDKRGLAGLGQFF. DNA for the CDR3: TGTGCCAGCAGCAAAGATAAAAGGGGACTAGCGGGATTGGGGCAGTTCTTC.

This clone was counted once. This chain connects TRBV29-1 to TRBJ2-2; 11 bases agree with TRBD1. This CDR3 is 17 amino acids long. Germline values: CDR1 SQVTM, CDR2 ANQGSEA. Trimming at V came to 6 bases and at J to 0 bases, leaving 9 bases not matched to a gene. CDR3 in DNA: TGCAGCGTCCTACCCCCGGGACAGGGGGCGAACACCGGGGAGCTGTTTTTT. This translates into CSVLPPGQGANTGELFF.

V is TRBV6-5 and J is TRBJ2-1; TRBD2 agrees at 8 bases. V shed 5 bases and J 4 bases; nucleotides not matched to a gene: 7. Germline lookup yields CDR1 MNHEY and CDR2 SVGAGI. The CDR3 sequence is 15 residues long. The CDR3 here is CASSPGGEVYNEQFF. The CDR3 DNA follows: TGTGCCAGCAGTCCCGGGGGGGAGGTGTACAATGAGCAGTTCTTC.

This chain links TRBV5-1 with TRBJ2-3; 10 positions agree with TRBD2. V lost 0 bases, J lost 1 base, and 5 bases stayed unmatched. Germline V gene lookup returns CDR1 SGHRS and CDR2 YFSETQ. This CDR3 contains 17 residues. The CDR3 nucleotides read TGCGCCAGCAGCTTGGCTAGCGGGGGTGGACGCACAGATACGCAGTATTTT. Its translation is CASSLASGGGRTDTQYF.

For the CDR3, the DNA is TGTGCCAGTAGTATTCCTTTGGGACAGGGGGCGCACACTGAAGCTTTCTTT. This codes for CASSIPLGQGAHTEAFF. J is TRBJ1-1 and V is TRBV19; 12 nucleotides agree with TRBD1. This CDR3 contains 17 residues. The junction had 8 bases not matched to a gene; V was cut back by 3 bases and J by 3 bases. The germline gives CDR1 LNHDA, CDR2 SQIVND (reference sequence).

The rearrangement joins TRBV7-6 to TRBJ1-1, with a possible D match to TRBD1 (5 bases). The CDR3 is made up of 12 amino acids. V shed 5 bases and J shed 4 bases, with 8 bases lying between them. CDR1 is SGHVS and CDR2 is FNYEAQ in the germline V gene. The CDR3 nucleotides read TGTGCCAGCAGCACAGGCGGCACTGAAGCTTTCTTT. Encoded protein: CASSTGGTEAFF.

CDR3 in amino acids: CATWSGAYNSPLHF. CDR3 in DNA: TGTGCCACTTGGTCCGGAGCCTATAATTCACCCCTCCACTTT. V and J are TRBV19 and TRBJ1-6; unclear D gene. CDR3 length: 14 residues. Germline CDR1 and CDR2: LNHDA and SQIVND (reference sequence). Trimming pared 10 bases from V and 2 bases from J, leaving 12 bases between.

The gene calls are TRBV4-1 and TRBJ2-7; possible D gene TRBD1, 5 bases. Germline CDR1 reads MGHRA; CDR2 reads YSYEKL. The CDR3 runs 10 residues. V lost 6 bases and J lost 6, with 6 bases in between. This CDR3 is CASSGAEQYF. The CDR3 DNA is TGCGCCAGCAGTGGGGCCGAGCAGTACTTC.

The chain employs TRBV10-3 and TRBJ2-1; 7 positions match TRBD2. Germline-derived CDR1 and CDR2 are ENHRY and SYGVKD. After removal of 0 bases from V and 14 bases from J, the junction contained 10 bases not matched to a gene. The CDR3 extends over 14 amino acids. DNA for the CDR3: TGTGCCATCAGTGAGTCGACTCAGGCGGGAGAGGAGTTCTTC. Its protein product is CAISESTQAGEEFF.

V and J are TRBV11-3 and TRBJ2-7; 10 bases agree with TRBD1. Germline lookup yields CDR1 SGHNT and CDR2 YENEEA. Germline trimming cut 6 bases from V and 4 bases from J; bases unmatched to any gene: 6. The CDR3 runs to 14 residues. The CDR3 bases are TGTGCCAGCAGTTGGACAGGGGGGACATACGAGCAGTACTTC. This encodes CASSWTGGTYEQYF.

V usage is TRBV19 and J usage is TRBJ2-7, with 8 bases identical to TRBD2. Trimming took 7 bases from V and 5 from J; bases not matched to a gene: 10. Germline CDR1 LNHDA, CDR2 SQIVND (reference sequence). The CDR3 spans 14 residues. The CDR3 region has the DNA TGTGCCAGTACCCGAAGCGGGAGAGTCGACGAGCAGTACTTC. Amino acid sequence: CASTRSGRVDEQYF.

V is TRBV6-6 and J is TRBJ1-1; D unresolved. Germline assignment: CDR1 MNHNY and CDR2 SVGAGI (reference sequence). V lost 1 base and J lost 2, with 11 bases in between. The length of the CDR3 is 15 residues. CDR3 coding DNA: TGTGCCAGCAGTTACTTGGGCGCAGGCAACACTGAAGCTTTCTTT. The encoded protein is CASSYLGAGNTEAFF.

This clone is a singleton in its sample. The gene calls are TRBV25-1 and TRBJ2-4; D call uncertain. This CDR3 region has 11 residues. Trimming took 7 bases from V and 7 from J, leaving 8 bases between them. Germline-derived CDR1 and CDR2 are MGHDK and SYGVNS. The CDR3 coding sequence is TGTGCCAGCACGTCCGGGAACATTCAGTACTTC. It is translated as CASTSGNIQYF.

The chain employs TRBV6-5 and TRBJ1-2; no clear D gene. V lost 5 bases to trimming and J lost 4 bases, with 11 bases between them. Per the germline V gene, CDR1 is MNHEY and CDR2 is SVGAGI. CDR3 length equals 13 residues. The CDR3 DNA reads as TGTGCCAGCAGTCCCGGGTTTGGCTATGGCTACACCTTC. The encoded protein is CASSPGFGYGYTF.

The table lists this clone with a few counts. The chain has TRBV6-5 and TRBJ1-3, with 8 bases fitting TRBD1. From germline, CDR1 is MNHEY and CDR2 SVGAGI. V lost 5 bases and J lost 3; bases outside the gene matches: 6. This CDR3 has 15 amino acids. CDR3 loop: CASSNLGTGGNTIYF. The CDR3 DNA sequence: TGTGCCAGCAGTAACCTTGGGACAGGTGGAAACACCATATATTTT.

Remarks on this clone: Relative to the germline gene, one junction end is altered; a read error may explain this. Additional DNA sequences in this sample encode the identical CDR3. The chain uses TRBV6-5 and TRBJ1-6; D is ambiguous. This CDR3 region has 15 residues. Germline CDR1 MNHEY, CDR2 SVGAGI. Written as DNA, the CDR3 is TGTGCCAGCAGTTACGGTGACGGGAATAATTCCCCCCTCCACTTT. Protein sequence: CASSYGDGNNSPLHF.

The chain employs TRBV6-5 and TRBJ2-1; D perhaps matches TRBD2 (6 bases). This CDR3 has 14 amino acids. Germline V CDR1 and CDR2: MNHEY, SVGAGI. V lost 4 bases to trimming and J lost 0 bases, with 7 bases between them. CDR3 nucleotides: TGTGCCAGCAGTTCGACTAGCTCCTACAATGAGCAGTTCTTC. This codes for CASSSTSSYNEQFF.

This chain links TRBV7-2 with TRBJ2-7, with TRBD2 matching over 10 bases. The CDR3 is made up of 16 amino acids. The germline V gene encodes CDR1 SGHTA and CDR2 FQGNSA. V shed 5 bases, J shed 3 bases, and the junction held 10 bases outside the gene matches. The CDR3 bases are TGTGCCAGCAGCCCCCGAATGGAGCGGGGGGGCTACGAGCAGTACTTC. Residues: CASSPRMERGGYEQYF.